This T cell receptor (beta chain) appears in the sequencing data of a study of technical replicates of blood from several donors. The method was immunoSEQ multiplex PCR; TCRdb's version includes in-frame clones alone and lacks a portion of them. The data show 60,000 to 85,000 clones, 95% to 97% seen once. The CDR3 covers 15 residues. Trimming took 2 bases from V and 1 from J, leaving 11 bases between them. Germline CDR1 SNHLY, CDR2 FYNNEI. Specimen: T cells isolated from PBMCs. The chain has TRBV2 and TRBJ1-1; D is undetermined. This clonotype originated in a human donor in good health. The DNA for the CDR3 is TGTGCCAGCAGTGAATTTCGCGCACCGAACACTGAAGCTTTCTTT. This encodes CASSEFRAPNTEAFF.